This record covers a single T cell receptor beta chain. Its antigen is unknown. These data originate in a study of vaccination and CD4 T cells after COVID-19. The Oncomine TCR Beta short-read assay generated sequence data from the DNA of cultured CD4+ T cells. TCRdb redid the calling of the PCR reads with MiXCR, one entry per CDR3 protein. The sample includes about 15,000 distinct CDR3 sequences, about 55% of them seen just once. Treatment denoted: roughly 11-day PBMC culture with coronavirus spike peptide pools or control peptides (ViraFEST assay). The CDR3 has 13 amino acids. In germline, CDR1 is DFQATT, CDR2 SNEGSKA (reference sequence). V lost 1 base to trimming and J lost 6 bases; unmatched junction nucleotides: 5.

The sequencing input was CD4+ T cells from blood, cultured in vitro. The chain couples TRBV20-1 to TRBJ2-7; 8 nucleotides line up with TRBD1. The sequence came from a human donor who had recovered from COVID-19. The CDR3 reads CSARADRVPEQYF. The CDR3 DNA reads as TGCAGTGCTAGAGCGGACAGGGTACCCGAGCAGTACTTC.